This TCR beta chain stems from a study of metastatic and nonmetastatic thyroid tumors (dated by TCRdb to 2018 to 2020). Broadly, across the study: Repertoires were compared across peripheral blood and tumor or nodule tissue samples from malignant and benign thyroid patients.

General study outcomes and caveats: In both blood and tumor samples, malignant tumors were reported to have significantly higher TCR beta diversity than benign nodules.

Before undergoing thyroid surgery, none of the patients had been given any kind of treatment. Using T-cell receptor beta sequencing, the study looked back at clinical samples from patients collected from about 2012 to 2018. Comment on this clone: The specificity of this receptor is unknown. There are no base qualities to consult, and no much larger clone falls within one base.

Library prep was done by PCR. The instrument given in TCRdb is Illumina HiSeq 4000. The TCR beta-chain CDR3 region of each patient was profiled by high-throughput sequencing. In the authors' own workflow: Drawing on CDR3 differences between clinicopathological groups, the researchers built a classifier meant to tell apart patients with distant-metastatic papillary thyroid cancer. The Shannon index was used to measure repertoire diversity, and the Morisita-Horn index was used to measure how similar tumor and blood repertoires were. TCRdb redid the processing of the public reads, applying fastp at Q25 and MiXCR, and retained in-frame beta chains. None of the V and J calls come from the authors' own analysis; TCRdb made them. For this sample there are about 19,000 clones; around 40% appear just once. The top ten clones comprise roughly 26% of the sample. Material for sequencing was tumor tissue. This receptor was taken from a female donor with papillary thyroid cancer or a benign thyroid nodule (not recorded which). Some clones in this sample may be carry-over from other donors' samples.

At the DNA level, the sequence is TGTGCCAGCAGTTTTTGGGACAGGGGCACTGAAGCTTTCTTT. Its translation is CASSFWDRGTEAFF. Recombination linked TRBV28 to TRBJ1-1, with 10 junctional bases fitting TRBD1. Taken from the germline V gene, the CDR1 and CDR2 loops are MDHEN and SYDVKM. V trim: 3 bases; J trim: 4 bases; unmatched bases: 2. The CDR3 numbers 14 residues from cysteine through phenylalanine. The only DNA kept is the CDR3, 42 bases in frame from the first base.